This T cell receptor (beta chain) is from a study of memory CD4+ T cells and cytomegalovirus serostatus. Study in general: Of the healthy Belgian adults, several were CMV seropositive and 24 seronegative. Study observations and caveats: A US-trained random forest predicted CMV serostatus with median AUC around 0.91.

To note about this clone: The antigen is not known.

Single viable CD3+CD4+CD8-CD45RO+ cells were sorted as the memory CD4+ T cells. Measured with immunoSEQ multiplex PCR; TCRdb has only the in-frame clones, and not every one. The profile shows some 48,000 clones, about 73% of them singletons. The V gene's germline CDR1 is SGHTS and CDR2 YDEGEE. This CDR3 contains 11 residues. V was shortened by 4 bases and J by 10 bases, with 10 bases between the two germline ends. This chain links TRBV5-8 with TRBJ2-3, with D possibly being TRBD2 (6 bases). This receptor was taken from an adult in good health and CMV-seronegative. The source material was memory CD4+ T cells from blood. The CDR3 bases are TGTGCCAGCAGCGCGACTAGTGCGCAGTATTTT. Translation gives CASSATSAQYF.